This TCR beta chain was sequenced during a study of molecular identifiers for immune sequencing clone quantification. Study information: Replicate RNA from roughly 20,000 or 100,000 naive CD8 T cells formed five aliquots; four were sequenced.

This CDR3 spans 15 amino acids. Germline CDR1 DFQATT, CDR2 SNEGSKA (reference sequence). V was shortened by 3 bases and J by 1 base, with 13 bases between the two germline ends. Study findings and constraints: Highly expanded clone sizes could be underestimated by identical TCR molecules sharing a barcode.

This clonotype came up many times. The antigen remains undetermined. Libraries of naive CD8 T cells were made from about 19,000 to 1,100,000 sorted cells. They used 10%, 30% or 50% RNA. TCRdb re-analysed the PCR reads in MiXCR, keeping a single row per CDR3 protein. The top ten hold about 1.4% of the sample, which has 65,000 or so distinct CDR3 sequences, 18% seen once. The gene calls are TRBV20-1 and TRBJ2-1; possibly TRBD1 or TRBD2 for D (5 bases each). The receptor's source is a human donor in good health. Some libraries in this study had Jurkat cell RNA spiked in. Sequencing used naive CD8+ T cells from blood, with Jurkat cell RNA spiked in. Sample subset: FACS-sorted CD8+CD4-CCR7+CD45RA+ naive T cells. This chain's CDR3 is CSARILGDSYNEQFF. For the CDR3, the DNA is TGCAGTGCTAGGATACTAGGGGATTCCTACAATGAGCAGTTCTTC.